The 18 T cell receptor beta chains below were found in one sample sequenced in a study of regulatory T cells in long-lasting Graves disease. Sequencing libraries for TCR beta were prepared with iRepertoire HTBI primers and Arm-PCR of CDR3 regions. TCRdb re-called the multiplex PCR reads with MiXCR, one entry per CDR3 protein. The repertoire includes roughly 360,000 distinct CDR3 sequences, around 11% of them detected once, and approximately 19% sits in the top ten. The time point is: newly diagnosed GD, antithyroid drugs for less than 3 months. Generation of the TCR library employed RNA extracted from PBMCs. Separately, the same data were catalogued under a study of T cells in Graves' hyperthyroidism and ophthalmopathy.

The specimen comprised peripheral blood mononuclear cells (PBMCs), sampled at new diagnosis, from a patient treated with antithyroid drugs. These receptors all come from a young woman with Graves disease.

This clonotype showed up many times. The rearrangement uses TRBV5-1 and TRBJ2-7; TRBD1 or TRBD2 may be the D gene (5 bases each). V was cut by 4 bases and J by 5 bases, with 16 bases left in between. Germline-derived CDR1 and CDR2 are SGHRS and YFSETQ. The CDR3 is 14 amino acids. CDR3 protein: CASSITRGDHEQYF. CDR3 sequence (DNA): TGCGCCAGCAGCATCACGAGAGGGGACCACGAGCAGTACTTC.

This clonotype was detected many times. The chain couples TRBV6-5 to TRBJ1-1; D uncertain. V lost 2 bases and J 5 bases, leaving 9 bases between the germline ends. The CDR3 extends over 13 amino acids. Per the germline V gene, CDR1 is MNHEY and CDR2 is SVGAGI. The CDR3, as DNA: TGTGCCAGCAGTTACGGTTTCGGTACTGAAGCTTTCTTT. Its protein product is CASSYGFGTEAFF.

The chain couples TRBV13 to TRBJ2-2, with D possibly TRBD1 on 6 matching bases. Trimming removed 2 bases at V and 0 bases at J, with 10 bases between. Germline V gives CDR1 PRHDT, CDR2 FYEKMQ (reference sequence). The CDR3 runs 16 residues. The CDR3, as DNA: TGTGCCAGCAGCTTAATTGGGGACACGAACACCGGGGAGCTGTTTTTT. Protein sequence: CASSLIGDTNTGELFF.

In its sample, this clonotype was seen many times. The chain uses TRBV6-1 and TRBJ1-5; unclear D gene. Germline values: CDR1 MNHNS, CDR2 SASEGT. The CDR3 runs 13 residues. Deletions cut 3 bases from V and 3 bases from J, with 6 bases between. CDR3 in DNA: TGTGCCAGCAGTGACAGAGACAATCAGCCCCAGCATTTT. Protein: CASSDRDNQPQHF.

The table lists this clonotype with a few counts. The V call is TRBV20-1, the J call TRBJ1-5, with TRBD1 as a possible D gene (5 bases). This CDR3 contains 13 residues. Germline V CDR1 and CDR2: DFQATT, SNEGSKA (reference sequence). The V and J ends lost 7 bases and 0 bases respectively, with 10 bases between them. CDR3 in amino acids: CSVTASSNQPQHF. As DNA, the CDR3 is TGCAGTGTGACAGCTTCTAGCAATCAGCCCCAGCATTTT.

The V and J genes are TRBV12-3 or TRBV12-4 and TRBJ2-2; D not certain. The CDR3 loop spans 13 amino acids. V lost 8 bases and J lost 2, with 9 bases in between. CDR3 sequence: CASWLGNTGELFF. The DNA of the CDR3 is TGTGCCAGCTGGTTAGGCAACACCGGGGAGCTGTTTTTT.

This clonotype was seen repeatedly, ten times or more. The chain joins TRBV6-1 to TRBJ1-1, with D uncertain. Per the germline V gene, CDR1 is MNHNS and CDR2 is SASEGT. The CDR3 extends over 13 amino acids. Between the trimmed V and J ends, which lost 8 bases and 6 bases, there was a span of 16 bases. CDR3 DNA: TGTGCCAGCCTAGGAGGAGGGAAAGCTGAAGCTTTCTTT. This encodes CASLGGGKAEAFF.

This clonotype was seen a handful of times. V and J are TRBV29-1 and TRBJ2-1, with no clear D. This CDR3 region has 14 residues. Germline V CDR1 and CDR2: SQVTM, ANQGSEA. Trimming stripped 3 bases from V and 0 bases from J, with 9 bases between. The CDR3 region has the DNA TGCAGCGTTGACCCCCCCAGCTCCTACAATGAGCAGTTCTTC. Protein sequence: CSVDPPSSYNEQFF.

This clonotype was counted ten times or more. This rearrangement joins TRBV27 to TRBJ1-2; 7 bases match TRBD1. In germline, CDR1 is MNHEY, CDR2 SMNVEV (reference sequence). CDR3 size: 12 residues. The J segment lost 6 bases and the V segment lost 6 bases, leaving 4 bases of the junction unmatched. The CDR3 spells CASRAGTDGYTF. CDR3 DNA: TGTGCCAGCAGGGCCGGGACAGATGGCTACACCTTC.

The chain combines TRBV30 with TRBJ1-2; perhaps TRBD1 as D (5 bases). The CDR3 contains 14 residues. Trimming took 4 bases from V and 4 from J, leaving 16 bases between them. CDR1 is GTSNPN, CDR2 SVGIG, per germline (reference sequence). CDR3 in DNA: TGTGCCTGGAAACTTCCCGGGACCCTCTATGGCTACACCTTC. As protein: CAWKLPGTLYGYTF.

This clonotype was observed many times. The CDR3 bases are TGTGCCACCAGTGACACTAACACCGGGGAGCTGTTTTTT. This encodes CATSDTNTGELFF. V is TRBV24-1 and J is TRBJ2-2, with unresolved D. Trimming removed 4 bases at V and 2 bases at J, with 4 bases between. The CDR3 runs to 13 residues. Germline values: CDR1 KGHDR, CDR2 SFDVKD.

At least ten counts were recorded for this clonotype. V and J are TRBV28 and TRBJ2-3; possibly TRBD2 for D (5 bases). Trimming removed 5 bases at V and 1 base at J, with 16 bases between. Germline assignment: CDR1 MDHEN and CDR2 SYDVKM. The CDR3 has 16 residues. CDR3 residues: CASSPPGEMGTDTQYF. The CDR3 region has the DNA TGTGCCAGCAGTCCGCCCGGGGAGATGGGCACAGATACGCAGTATTTT.

In its sample, this clonotype was seen many times. The chain combines TRBV2 with TRBJ1-4; 7 nucleotides align to TRBD1. Losses at the gene ends were 6 bases for V and 0 bases for J; bases not matched to a gene: 10. The CDR3 runs 17 residues. CDR1 is SNHLY, CDR2 FYNNEI, per germline. The CDR3 protein is CASRGLGTAATNEKLFF. DNA of the CDR3: TGTGCCAGCAGGGGGCTTGGGACAGCTGCAACTAATGAAAAACTGTTTTTT. The full variable domain, in which reference TRBV2 and TRBJ1-4 provide the parts outside the CDR3, is EPEVTQTPSHQVTQMGQEVILRCVPISNHLYFYWYRQILGQKVEFLVSFYNNEISEKSEIFDDQFSVERPDGSNFTLKIRSTKLEDSAMYFCASRGLGTAATNEKLFFGSGTQLSVL.

This rearrangement joins TRBV27 to TRBJ2-3; 9 positions match TRBD2. CDR1 is MNHEY, CDR2 SMNVEV, per germline (reference sequence). V gave up 5 bases and J gave up 3 bases; unmatched junction bases: 9. The CDR3 is 16 amino acids. The DNA for the CDR3 is TGTGCCAGCAGTCCCCGACACGGACTAGCGACAGATACGCAGTATTTT. This gives the protein CASSPRHGLATDTQYF.

This clonotype was observed at least ten times. The chain recombines TRBV30 with TRBJ2-2; D remains unclear. Trimming removed 2 bases at V and 5 bases at J, with 3 bases between. The CDR3 extends over 11 amino acids. Germline V gives CDR1 GTSNPN, CDR2 SVGIG (reference sequence). CDR3 sequence: CAWSTTGELFF. Written as DNA, the CDR3 is TGTGCCTGGAGTACTACCGGGGAGCTGTTTTTT.

The chain links TRBV28 to TRBJ2-5, with 8 nucleotides matching TRBD2. Trimming cost V 6 bases and J 5 bases; bases outside gene matches: 11. CDR3 length: 15 amino acids. CDR1 is MDHEN and CDR2 is SYDVKM in the germline V gene. The CDR3 sequence: CASSPGGGVEETQYF. In DNA form, the CDR3 reads TGTGCCAGCAGCCCCGGGGGGGGGGTAGAGGAGACCCAGTACTTC. The variable domain in full, with the rest retrieved from reference TRBV28 and TRBJ2-5, is DVKVTQSSRYLVKRTGEKVFLECVQDMDHENMFWYRQDPGLGLRLIYFSYDVKMKEKGDIPEGYSVSREKKERFSLILESASTNQTSMYLCASSPGGGVEETQYFGPGTRLLVL.

This clonotype has at least ten counts. The chain combines TRBV13 with TRBJ2-1; a weak D match, TRBD2 (6 bases). Germline V lookup: CDR1 PRHDT, CDR2 FYEKMQ (reference sequence). Trimming removed 2 bases from V and 7 bases from J, with 15 bases in between. The CDR3 runs 15 residues. CDR3 in DNA: TGTGCCAGCAGCTTACCCAAGGAGGGCTATAATGAGCAGTTCTTC. Protein sequence: CASSLPKEGYNEQFF.

This clonotype has a count of ten or more. The chain couples TRBV20-1 to TRBJ2-2, with a weak D call TRBD2 (5 bases). Trimming left V 3 bases short and J 3 bases short, with 14 bases between. The CDR3 covers 15 residues. Germline V gives CDR1 DFQATT, CDR2 SNEGSKA (reference sequence). The CDR3 DNA is TGCAGTGCTAGTCCGGTCCGCGGGCACACCGGGGAGCTGTTTTTT. Translation gives CSASPVRGHTGELFF.